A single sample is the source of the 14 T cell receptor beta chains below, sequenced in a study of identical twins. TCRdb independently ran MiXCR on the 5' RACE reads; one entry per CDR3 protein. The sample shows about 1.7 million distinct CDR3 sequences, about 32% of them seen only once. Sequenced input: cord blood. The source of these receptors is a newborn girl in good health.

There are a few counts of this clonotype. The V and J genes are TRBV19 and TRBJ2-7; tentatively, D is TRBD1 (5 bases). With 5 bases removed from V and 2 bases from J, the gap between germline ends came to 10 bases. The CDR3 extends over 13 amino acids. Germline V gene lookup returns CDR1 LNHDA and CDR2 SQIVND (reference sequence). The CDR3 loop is CASSDRAPYEQYF. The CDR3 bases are TGTGCCAGTAGTGACAGAGCTCCCTACGAGCAGTACTTC.

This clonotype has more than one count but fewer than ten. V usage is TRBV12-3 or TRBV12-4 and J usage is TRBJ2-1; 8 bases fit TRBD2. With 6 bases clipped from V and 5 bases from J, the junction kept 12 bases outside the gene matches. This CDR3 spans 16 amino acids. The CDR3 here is CASSLSLAGGDNEQFF. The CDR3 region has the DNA TGTGCCAGCAGCCTGTCCCTAGCGGGCGGGGACAATGAGCAGTTCTTC.

DNA of the CDR3: TGTGCCAGCATTGCCTCCGGGAGCTCCTACGAGCAGTACTTC. Translation gives CASIASGSSYEQYF. This chain links TRBV28 with TRBJ2-7, with a weak D call TRBD2 (6 bases). The CDR3 length is 14 residues. In germline, CDR1 is MDHEN, CDR2 SYDVKM. V was shortened by 7 bases and J by 0 bases, with 13 bases between the two germline ends.

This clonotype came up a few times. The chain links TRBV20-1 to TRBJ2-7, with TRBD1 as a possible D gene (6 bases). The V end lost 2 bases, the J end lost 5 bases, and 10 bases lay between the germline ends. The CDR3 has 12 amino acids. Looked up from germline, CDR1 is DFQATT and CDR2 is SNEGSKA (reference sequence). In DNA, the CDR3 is TGCAGTGCTAGAACGGACAGCAACGAGCAGTACTTC. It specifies CSARTDSNEQYF.

The CDR3, as DNA: TGCGCCAGCAGCTCCGGGCTAGCGGGGGAGAACACAGATACGCAGTATTTT. Its translation is CASSSGLAGENTDTQYF. V and J are TRBV5-1 and TRBJ2-3; the match to TRBD2 covers 10 bases. The CDR3 length is 17 residues. The V gene's germline CDR1 is SGHRS and CDR2 YFSETQ. V dropped 3 bases and J dropped 2; count of bases not matched to a gene: 9. Full variable domain (missing parts from reference TRBV5-1 and TRBJ2-3): KAGVTQTPRYLIKTRGQQVTLSCSPISGHRSVSWYQQTPGQGLQFLFEYFSETQRNKGNFPGRFSGRQFSNSRSEMNVSTLELGDSALYLCASSSGLAGENTDTQYFGPGTRLTVL.

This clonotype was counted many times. The DNA for the CDR3 is TGTGCCAGCAGCTTAGCGCCAGGGACGTTGAGGACAGATACGCAGTATTTT. Amino acid sequence: CASSLAPGTLRTDTQYF. The chain employs TRBV7-8 and TRBJ2-3; D may match TRBD1 or TRBD2 (5 bases each). This CDR3 has 17 amino acids. Germline-derived CDR1 and CDR2 are SGHVS and FQNEAQ. Between the trimmed V and J ends, which lost 0 bases and 3 bases, there was a span of 16 bases.

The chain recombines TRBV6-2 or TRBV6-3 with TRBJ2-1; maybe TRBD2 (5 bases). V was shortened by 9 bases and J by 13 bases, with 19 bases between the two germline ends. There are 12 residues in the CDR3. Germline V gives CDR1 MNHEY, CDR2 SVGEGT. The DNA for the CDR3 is TGTGCCAGTCGAGGGTTTCAAGAGACCCAGTTCTTC. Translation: CASRGFQETQFF.

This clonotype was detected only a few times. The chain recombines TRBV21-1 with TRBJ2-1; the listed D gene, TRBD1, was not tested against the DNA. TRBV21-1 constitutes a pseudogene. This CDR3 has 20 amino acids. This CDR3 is CASSKKTRDSRIGPYNEQFF. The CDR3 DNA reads TGTGCCAGCAGCAAAAAAACCCGGGACAGCAGAATCGGGCCCTACAATGAGCAGTTCTTC.

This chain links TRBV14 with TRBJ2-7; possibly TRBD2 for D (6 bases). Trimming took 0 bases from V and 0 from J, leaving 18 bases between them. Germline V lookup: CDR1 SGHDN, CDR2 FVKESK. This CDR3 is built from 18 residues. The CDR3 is CASSQDRRRRVHSYEQYF. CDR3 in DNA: TGTGCCAGCAGCCAAGATCGAAGAAGGAGGGTTCACTCCTACGAGCAGTACTTC.

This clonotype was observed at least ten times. CDR3 bases: TGTGCCAGCAGCCAAGGAATGAGAGAAGAGACCCAGTACTTC. Protein product: CASSQGMREETQYF. V usage is TRBV4-2 and J usage is TRBJ2-5; D unclear. V shed 1 base and J shed 3 bases, with 9 bases lying between them. Germline CDR1 reads LGHNA; CDR2 reads YNFKEQ. The CDR3 is made up of 14 amino acids.

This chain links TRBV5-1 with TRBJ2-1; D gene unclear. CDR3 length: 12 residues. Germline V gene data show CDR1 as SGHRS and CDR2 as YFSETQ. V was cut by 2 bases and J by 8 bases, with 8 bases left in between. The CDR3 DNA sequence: TGCGCCAGCAGCTTTGGACGCGATGAGCAGTTCTTC. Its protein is CASSFGRDEQFF.

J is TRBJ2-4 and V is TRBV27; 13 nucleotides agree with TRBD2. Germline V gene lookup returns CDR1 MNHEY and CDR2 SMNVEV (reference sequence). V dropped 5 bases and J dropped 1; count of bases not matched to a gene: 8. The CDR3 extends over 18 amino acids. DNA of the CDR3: TGTGCCAGCAGTCGCGGACTAGCGGGAGCTATTGCCAAAAACATTCAGTACTTC. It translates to CASSRGLAGAIAKNIQYF.

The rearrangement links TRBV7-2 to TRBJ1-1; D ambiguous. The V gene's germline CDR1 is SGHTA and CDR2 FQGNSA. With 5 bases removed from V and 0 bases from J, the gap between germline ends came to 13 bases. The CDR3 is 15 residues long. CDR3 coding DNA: TGTGCCAGCAGCGCCCAAGGACCCATGAACACTGAAGCTTTCTTT. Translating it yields CASSAQGPMNTEAFF.

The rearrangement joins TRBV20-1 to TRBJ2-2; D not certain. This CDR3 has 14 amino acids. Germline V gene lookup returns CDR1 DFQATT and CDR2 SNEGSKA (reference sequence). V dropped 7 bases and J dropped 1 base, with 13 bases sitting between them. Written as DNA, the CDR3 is TGCAGTGTTGGCCCCCCGCGGAACACCGGGGAGCTGTTTTTT. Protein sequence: CSVGPPRNTGELFF.